These T cell receptor beta chains were read from a single sample in a study of blood T cells in healthy people across ages. TCRdb ran MiXCR on the 5' RACE reads and lists one entry per CDR3 protein. The sample lists over 1.5 million distinct CDR3 sequences, about 50% occurring once. The sample taken for sequencing was blood. The source is a woman between 35 and 50 years old in good health. Both conserved end residues are part of each CDR3. The D gene is left open where the match is weak.

TRBV7-8	TRBD1	TRBJ1-6	CTSSTPGGYYNSPLHF
TRBV5-1	.	TRBJ2-1	CASSLKQGGPGIYEQFF
TRBV23-1	.	TRBJ2-7	CASNQRTSWYEQYF
TRBV6-2/TRBV6-3	.	TRBJ2-3	CASRRLTGSTDTQYF
TRBV20-1	TRBD1	.	CSARVGQGTREQYF
TRBV11-1	TRBD1	TRBJ1-6	CASSTRQGSNSPLHF
TRBV7-8	TRBD2	TRBJ2-3	CASSLVGGGEADTQYF
TRBV27	TRBD2	TRBJ2-3	CASSLRGRSGDTQYF
TRBV9	.	TRBJ2-6	CTSSGQLSGANVLTF
TRBV28	.	TRBJ2-4	CASRQSLGKNIQYF
TRBV6-5	.	TRBJ2-3	CASSSGPDTDTQYF
TRBV11-2	.	TRBJ1-5	CASSLTGLDQPQHF
TRBV9	.	TRBJ2-7	CASSSNPGATTYEQYF
TRBV7-2	.	TRBJ2-1	CASSLARGLSSYNEQFF
TRBV20-1	.	TRBJ1-5	CSAPGQISNQPQHF
TRBV7-9	.	TRBJ2-5	CAGSLGTGTRQETQYF
TRBV6-1	.	TRBJ1-2	CASNLRQETESYGYTF
TRBV20-1	TRBD1	TRBJ1-6	CSAPRQGVNSPLHF
TRBV6-2/TRBV6-3	.	TRBJ2-1	CASRDGPHEQFF
TRBV7-2	TRBD2	TRBJ2-3	CASSQRTSLPLMTDTQYF
TRBV6-2/TRBV6-3	TRBD2	TRBJ2-1	CASYPGLAGSYEQFF
TRBV24-1	TRBD2	.	CATSDIGSSGGLTYNEQYF
TRBV20-1	.	TRBJ1-2	CSARGDGGGYTF
TRBV4-3	.	.	CASSQAPSGVYEQYF
TRBV9	TRBD2	TRBJ2-1	CASSDRTSGRDEQFF
TRBV6-2/TRBV6-3	.	TRBJ2-7	CASSYSRFYYEQYF
TRBV12-3/TRBV12-4	TRBD1	TRBJ2-3	CASTRTGHSDTQYF
TRBV5-6	.	.	CASSLAVAVIGYEQYF
TRBV10-3	.	TRBJ2-3	CAISETSLDGTDTQYF
TRBV25-1	TRBD1	TRBJ2-3	CASGTVTDTQYF
TRBV6-2/TRBV6-3	TRBD2	TRBJ2-1	CASSYATGRLAGEVNEQFF
TRBV7-8	.	TRBJ2-7	CASSPVRGVEQYF
TRBV20-1	TRBD1	TRBJ1-5	CSASIRGQGALSNQPQHF
TRBV7-2	.	TRBJ1-2	CASPGLYGYTF
TRBV7-2	.	TRBJ2-6	CASSPGPVSSGVNVLTF
TRBV29-1	.	TRBJ2-1	CSVEHLSYNEQFF
TRBV11-2	TRBD1	TRBJ2-1	CASSHVRGPGGHADEQFF
TRBV29-1	TRBD1	TRBJ2-7	CSANGQGTIAEQYF
TRBV29-1	TRBD2	TRBJ2-5	CSVGTGGQETQYF
TRBV2	.	TRBJ2-1	CASSEARGGPYNEQFF
TRBV28	TRBD2	TRBJ2-3	CASSSPGLAGLTDTQYF
TRBV5-5	TRBD2	TRBJ2-7	CASSLEAGASSYEQYF
TRBV29-1	.	TRBJ1-4	CSVGAPATNEKLFF
TRBV2	TRBD1	TRBJ2-7	CASSALTGVAYEQYF
TRBV6-2/TRBV6-3	TRBD2	TRBJ2-3	CASSYSPLLAGGGDTQYF
TRBV9	.	TRBJ2-5	CASSTRPGGQQETQYF
TRBV7-2	TRBD1	TRBJ1-6	CASSLGRGLSYSPLHF
TRBV6-2/TRBV6-3	TRBD2	TRBJ2-5	CASILAGLAMETQYF
TRBV6-5	.	TRBJ2-7	CATRRYSYEQYF
TRBV7-2	.	TRBJ2-7	CASSLGRSGYEQYF
TRBV20-1	.	TRBJ1-1	CSARGYSEAFF
TRBV4-2	TRBD2	TRBJ2-5	CASSPVGRLGGGQETQYF
TRBV28	.	TRBJ2-1	CASNPTRVPAGQFF
TRBV14	.	TRBJ2-3	CASSQYGPDTQYF
TRBV20-1	.	TRBJ1-2	CSARDIQGLGYGYTF
TRBV2	.	TRBJ2-1	CASSPDGAGYNEQFF
TRBV4-1	TRBD1	TRBJ1-2	CASSQDAGGTPNYGYTF
TRBV20-1	TRBD1	TRBJ1-3	CSARWDRGSSGNTIYF